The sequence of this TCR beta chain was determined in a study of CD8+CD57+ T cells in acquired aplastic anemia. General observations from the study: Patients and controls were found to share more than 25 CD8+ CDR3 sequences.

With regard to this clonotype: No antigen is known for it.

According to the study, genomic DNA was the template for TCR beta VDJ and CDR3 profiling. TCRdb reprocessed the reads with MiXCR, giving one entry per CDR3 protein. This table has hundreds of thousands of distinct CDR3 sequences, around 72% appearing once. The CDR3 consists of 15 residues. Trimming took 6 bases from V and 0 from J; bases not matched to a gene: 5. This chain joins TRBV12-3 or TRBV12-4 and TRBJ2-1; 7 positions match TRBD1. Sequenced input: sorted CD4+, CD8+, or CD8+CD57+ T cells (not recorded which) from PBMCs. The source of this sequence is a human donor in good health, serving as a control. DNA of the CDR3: TGTGCCAGCAGCTGGGACAGCTACTCCTACAATGAGCAGTTCTTC. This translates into CASSWDSYSYNEQFF.